This T cell receptor beta chain is from a study of Graves' ophthalmopathy and Graves' hyperthyroidism. General study points: Blood also carried most expanded thyroid clonotypes exceeding 0.001 frequency.

Active ophthalmopathy (CAS at least 3, NOSPECS at least 4), lasting under 3 months. Certain patients were not enrolled. These were patients with other autoimmune diseases, uncontrolled infections, pregnancy or lactation. It was on clinical symptoms, serum thyroxine, TRAb, thyroid ultrasound and orbital computed tomography that diagnosis relied. Amplified material comprised TCR beta CDR3 regions derived from RNA transcripts. Second-round multiplex PCR came after first-round RT-PCR with HTBI primers. MiXCR was run by TCRdb on the multiplex PCR reads, yielding one entry per CDR3 protein. The sample has 660,000 or so distinct CDR3 sequences, about 40% seen once; the top ten hold around 3.3%. The length of the CDR3 is 16 residues. V lost 2 bases, J lost 8 bases, and 21 bases lay in between. Germline V gene sequence: CDR1 ENHRY, CDR2 SYGVKD. This clonotype has only one observation. Antigen unknown. The conserved final phenylalanine or tryptophan is absent from the CDR3, which likely points to a read error.

Sequenced input: peripheral blood. The chain recombines TRBV10-3 with TRBJ1-2, with unresolved D. The sequence was collected from an adult man with Graves' ophthalmopathy. In nucleotides, the CDR3 is TGTGCCATCAGTGAGAACTACGTCTCGTGGAACGGGGGCTACACCCTC. It codes for CAISENYVSWNGGYTL.